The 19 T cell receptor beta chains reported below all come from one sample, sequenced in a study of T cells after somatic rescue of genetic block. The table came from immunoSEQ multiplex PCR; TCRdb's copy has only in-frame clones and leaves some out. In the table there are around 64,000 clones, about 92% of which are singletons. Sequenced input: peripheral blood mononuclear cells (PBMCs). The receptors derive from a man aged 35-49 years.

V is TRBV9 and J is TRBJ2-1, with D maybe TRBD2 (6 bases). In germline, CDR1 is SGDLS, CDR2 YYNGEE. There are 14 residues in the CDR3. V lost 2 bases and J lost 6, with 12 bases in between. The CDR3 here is CASSVSAGINEQFF. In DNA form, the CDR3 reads TGTGCCAGCAGCGTGTCTGCGGGGATCAATGAGCAGTTCTTC.

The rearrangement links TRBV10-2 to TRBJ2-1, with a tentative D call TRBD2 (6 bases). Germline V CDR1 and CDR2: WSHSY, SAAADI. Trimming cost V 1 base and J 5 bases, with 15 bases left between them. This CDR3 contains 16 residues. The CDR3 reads CASSEFLARVDNEQFF. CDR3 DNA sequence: TGCGCCAGCAGTGAGTTTCTAGCGAGGGTTGACAATGAGCAGTTCTTC.

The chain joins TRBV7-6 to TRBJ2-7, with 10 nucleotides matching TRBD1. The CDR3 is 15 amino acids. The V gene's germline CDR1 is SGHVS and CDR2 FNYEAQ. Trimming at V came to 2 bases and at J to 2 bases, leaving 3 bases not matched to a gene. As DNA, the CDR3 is TGTGCCAGCAGCTTATCCGGGACAGGGGCCTACGAGCAGTACTTC. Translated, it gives CASSLSGTGAYEQYF.

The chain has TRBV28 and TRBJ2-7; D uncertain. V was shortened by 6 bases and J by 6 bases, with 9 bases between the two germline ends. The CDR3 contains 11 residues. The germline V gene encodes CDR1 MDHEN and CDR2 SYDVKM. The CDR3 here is CASSLGSEQYF. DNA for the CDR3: TGTGCCAGCAGCCTCGGCAGCGAGCAGTACTTC.

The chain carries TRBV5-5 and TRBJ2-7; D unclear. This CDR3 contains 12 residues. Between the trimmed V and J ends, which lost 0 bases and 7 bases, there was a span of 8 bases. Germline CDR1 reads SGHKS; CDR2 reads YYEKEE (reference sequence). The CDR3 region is CASSLDGREQYF. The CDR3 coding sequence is TGTGCCAGCAGCTTGGACGGCAGAGAGCAGTACTTC.

CDR3 region: CASSIGTPTISYEQYF. CDR3 sequence (DNA): TGTGCCAGCAGCATCGGGACTCCAACTATCTCCTACGAGCAGTACTTC. The chain has TRBV7-2 and TRBJ2-7, with D perhaps matching TRBD2 (6 bases). Germline values: CDR1 SGHTA, CDR2 FQGNSA. The CDR3 is made up of 16 amino acids. Trimming stripped 5 bases from V and 0 bases from J, with 17 bases between.

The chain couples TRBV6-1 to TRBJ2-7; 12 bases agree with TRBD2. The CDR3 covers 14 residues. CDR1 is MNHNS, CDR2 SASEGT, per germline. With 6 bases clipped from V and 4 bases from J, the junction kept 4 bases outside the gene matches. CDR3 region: CASRNGLAGYEQYF. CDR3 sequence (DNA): TGTGCCAGCAGGAACGGACTAGCGGGATACGAGCAGTACTTC.

The CDR3: CASSILETRFNYGYTF. CDR3 in DNA: TGTGCCAGTAGTATCCTGGAGACACGGTTTAACTATGGCTACACCTTC. The chain couples TRBV19 to TRBJ1-2, with unresolved D. The CDR3 is 16 residues long. Trimming stripped 3 bases from V and 1 base from J, with 15 bases between. CDR1 is LNHDA, CDR2 SQIVND, per germline (reference sequence).

The CDR3 reads CSVEGLAEGGSSYEQYF. The CDR3 DNA reads TGCAGCGTTGAAGGTCTAGCCGAGGGTGGAAGCTCCTACGAGCAGTACTTC. The rearrangement joins TRBV29-1 to TRBJ2-7; D possibly corresponds to TRBD2 (5 bases). Per germline, CDR1 SQVTM and CDR2 ANQGSEA. V lost 1 base, J lost 0 bases, and 19 bases lay in between. The CDR3 has 17 residues.

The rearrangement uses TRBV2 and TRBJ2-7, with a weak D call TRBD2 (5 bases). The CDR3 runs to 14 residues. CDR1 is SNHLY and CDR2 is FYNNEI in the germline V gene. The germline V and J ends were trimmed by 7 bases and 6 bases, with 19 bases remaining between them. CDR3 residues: CASIYSGLTSEQYF. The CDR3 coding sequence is TGTGCCAGCATTTATTCGGGGTTGACAAGCGAGCAGTACTTC.

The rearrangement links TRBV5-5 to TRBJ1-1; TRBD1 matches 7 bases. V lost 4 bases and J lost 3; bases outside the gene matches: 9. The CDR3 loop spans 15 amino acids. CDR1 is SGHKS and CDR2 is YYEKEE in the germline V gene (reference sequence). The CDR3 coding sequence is TGTGCCAGCAGCCCCTACACTCAGGGGGACACTGAAGCTTTCTTT. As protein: CASSPYTQGDTEAFF.

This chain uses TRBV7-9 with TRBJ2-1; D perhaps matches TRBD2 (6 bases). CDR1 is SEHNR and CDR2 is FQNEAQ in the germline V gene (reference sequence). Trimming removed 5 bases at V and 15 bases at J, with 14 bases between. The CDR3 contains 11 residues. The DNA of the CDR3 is TGTGCCAGCAGCAGGGGACTCCCGGCGTTCTTC. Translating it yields CASSRGLPAFF.

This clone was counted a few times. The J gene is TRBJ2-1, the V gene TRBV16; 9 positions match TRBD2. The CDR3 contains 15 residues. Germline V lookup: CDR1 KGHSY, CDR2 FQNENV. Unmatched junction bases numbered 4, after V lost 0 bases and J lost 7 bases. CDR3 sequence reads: CASSQSGGGVNEQFF. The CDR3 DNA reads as TGTGCCAGCAGCCAATCAGGCGGGGGGGTGAATGAGCAGTTCTTC. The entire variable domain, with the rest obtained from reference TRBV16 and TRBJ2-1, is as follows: GEEVAQTPKHLVRGEGQKAKLYCAPIKGHSYVFWYQQVLKNEFKFLISFQNENVFDETGMPKERFSAKCLPNSPCSLEIQATKLEDSAVYFCASSQSGGGVNEQFFGPGTRLTVL.

The CDR3 region is CASRSPGGRQFF. The CDR3 nucleotides read TGTGCCAGCAGATCCCCGGGGGGTCGGCAGTTCTTC. The chain recombines TRBV6-5 with TRBJ2-1; the match to TRBD2 covers 7 bases. The V and J ends lost 6 bases and 12 bases, in that order; junction bases with no gene match: 8. CDR3 size: 12 residues. Germline CDR1 is MNHEY and CDR2 is SVGAGI.

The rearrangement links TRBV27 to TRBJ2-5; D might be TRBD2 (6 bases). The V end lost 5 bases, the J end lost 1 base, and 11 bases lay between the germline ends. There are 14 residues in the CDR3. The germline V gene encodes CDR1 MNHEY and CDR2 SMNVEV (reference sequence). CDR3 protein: CASSPRTTQETQYF. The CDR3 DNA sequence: TGTGCCAGCAGTCCGCGGACTACCCAAGAGACCCAGTACTTC.

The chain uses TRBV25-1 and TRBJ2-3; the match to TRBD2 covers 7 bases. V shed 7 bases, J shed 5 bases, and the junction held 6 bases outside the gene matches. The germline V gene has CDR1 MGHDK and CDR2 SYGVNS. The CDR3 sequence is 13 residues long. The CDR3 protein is CASNREAGDTQYF. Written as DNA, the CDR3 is TGTGCCAGCAACCGGGAGGCTGGAGATACGCAGTATTTT.

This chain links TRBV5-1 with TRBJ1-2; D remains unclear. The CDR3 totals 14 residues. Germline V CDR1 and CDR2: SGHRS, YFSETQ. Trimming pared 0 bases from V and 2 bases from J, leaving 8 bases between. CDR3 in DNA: TGCGCCAGCAGCTTGGGGGAAACGAACTATGGCTACACCTTC. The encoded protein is CASSLGETNYGYTF.

The CDR3 DNA reads TGTGCCAGTAGTATAGGGGGGGACAATTCAAACATTCAGTACTTC. It is translated as CASSIGGDNSNIQYF. V usage is TRBV19 and J usage is TRBJ2-4; possibly TRBD1 or TRBD2 for D (6 bases each). Germline V gene lookup returns CDR1 LNHDA and CDR2 SQIVND (reference sequence). With 1 base removed from V and 6 bases from J, the gap between germline ends came to 13 bases. The CDR3 contains 15 residues. Full variable domain (outside the CDR3, taken from reference TRBV19 and TRBJ2-4): DGGITQSPKYLFRKEGQNVTLSCEQNLNHDAMYWYRQDPGQGLRLIYYSQIVNDFQKGDIAEGYSVSREKKESFPLTVTSAQKNPTAFYLCASSIGGDNSNIQYFGAGTRLSVL.

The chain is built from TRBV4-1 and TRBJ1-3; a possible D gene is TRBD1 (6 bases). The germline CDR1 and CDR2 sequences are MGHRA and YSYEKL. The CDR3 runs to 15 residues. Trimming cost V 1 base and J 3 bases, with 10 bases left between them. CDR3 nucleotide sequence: TGCGCCAGCAGCCAAGCGAACAGGGTTGGAAACACCATATATTTT. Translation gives CASSQANRVGNTIYF.